One sample yielded the 8 T cell receptor beta chains listed below, sequenced in a study of CXCR3-negative and CXCR3-positive naive CD8 T cells. Study-wide findings and caveats: Comparison of naive cells showed more hydrophobic TRB CDR3s in CXCR3-positive than in CXCR3-negative naive cells.

Their antigens remain unidentified. The libraries of TRB cDNA were constructed through 5' RACE using UMI labels. TCRdb re-analyzed the 5' RACE reads; it lists each CDR3 protein once, without DNA. The repertoire table contains 85,000 to 130,000 distinct CDR3 sequences. The sequenced sample consisted of naive CXCR3+ CD8+ T cells from blood. Subset in this sample: CD45RO-CCR7+CD27+CD95- naive CD8+ T cells expressing CXCR3 (TNR3+). Every receptor here comes from a human donor in good health. Some clones in this sample may be carry-over from other donors' samples.

The chain has TRBV4-3 and TRBJ1-1; TCRdb selects TRBD1, and the lack of DNA leaves this call unchecked. Germline CDR1 LGHNA, CDR2 YSLEER. This CDR3 contains 16 residues. The CDR3 is CASSPGADRGRTEAFF.

The chain's CDR3 is CASSLLDSTTDTQYF. The chain carries TRBV12-3 or TRBV12-4 and TRBJ2-3; TCRdb returns TRBD1, unconfirmable since there is no DNA. This CDR3 comprises 15 residues.

V and J are TRBV6-5 and TRBJ2-7; checking the TCRdb D call of TRBD2 is not possible without DNA. The CDR3 loop spans 15 amino acids. Germline CDR1 reads MNHEY; CDR2 reads SVGAGI. The CDR3 loop is CASSYSSPNSYEQYF.

This chain's CDR3 is CASSQDVESHSVFGYTF. J is TRBJ1-2 and V is TRBV3-1. The CDR3 sequence is 17 residues long. CDR1 is LGHDT, CDR2 YNNKEL, per germline (reference sequence).

The rearrangement uses TRBV7-9 and TRBJ1-1; TCRdb gives TRBD1 as the D gene, but with no DNA this cannot be confirmed. The CDR3 length is 13 residues. Germline V gene data show CDR1 as SEHNR and CDR2 as FQNEAQ (reference sequence). The chain's CDR3 is CASRKPGGTEAFF. Looking up the rest from reference TRBV7-9 and TRBJ1-1 gives the full variable domain: DTGVSQNPRHKITKRGQNVTFRCDPISEHNRLYWYRQTLGQGPEFLTYFQNEAQLEKSRLLSDRFSAERPKGSFSTLEIQRTEQGDSAMYLCASRKPGGTEAFFGQGTRLTVV.

This chain joins TRBV4-3 and TRBJ2-1. The CDR3 has 11 residues. Germline CDR1 is LGHNA and CDR2 is YSLEER. The CDR3 here is CASSSQFGQFF.

The gene calls are TRBV20-1 and TRBJ1-1. This CDR3 has 15 amino acids. Germline V gene sequence: CDR1 DFQATT, CDR2 SNEGSKA (reference sequence). This CDR3 is CSARDLQGKNTEAFF.

The genes are TRBV20-1 and TRBJ2-7; TCRdb returns TRBD2, unconfirmable since there is no DNA. Germline lookup yields CDR1 DFQATT and CDR2 SNEGSKA (reference sequence). CDR3 size: 14 residues. CDR3 amino acids: CSASKPGPLAEQYF.